What follows are 18 T cell receptor beta chains derived from one specimen sequenced in a study of CD8 T cells in Susac syndrome. An input of about 0.5 to 1 ug of RNA was subjected to reverse transcription using random hexamers. TCRdb re-analysed the immunoSEQ multiplex PCR reads in MiXCR, keeping a single row per CDR3 protein. There are a few hundred thousand distinct CDR3 sequences in the sample; just over 90% occur only once, and approximately 0.065% lies in the top ten. Sequenced material: CD4+ T cells from PBMCs. Receptors were obtained from a human donor with multiple sclerosis.

The CDR3 is CASSPSTGYNQPQHF. CDR3 nucleotide sequence: TGTGCCAGCTCACCATCGACAGGGTACAATCAGCCCCAGCATTTT. The chain links TRBV18 to TRBJ1-5; 7 bases fit TRBD1. The CDR3 is 15 residues long. The junction had 4 bases not matched to a gene; V was cut back by 2 bases and J by 3 bases. The germline V gene encodes CDR1 KGHSH and CDR2 LQKENI.

This clonotype was observed once. This rearrangement joins TRBV4-1 to TRBJ2-2; no clear D. Trimming stripped 4 bases from V and 6 bases from J, with 15 bases between. This CDR3 is 15 amino acids long. Germline V gives CDR1 MGHRA, CDR2 YSYEKL. The CDR3 coding sequence is TGCGCCAGCAGCCTTGAAGGAGCAGGCCCCGGGGAGCTGTTTTTT. As protein: CASSLEGAGPGELFF.

J is TRBJ1-1 and V is TRBV7-8; 8 bases fit TRBD1. The ends lost 3 bases at V and 1 base at J; junction bases unmatched: 10. Germline V gene sequence: CDR1 SGHVS, CDR2 FQNEAQ. The CDR3 covers 17 residues. DNA for the CDR3: TGTGCCAGCAGCTTCTTCGGGACAGGATCCTCGAACACTGAAGCTTTCTTT. Translating gives CASSFFGTGSSNTEAFF.

This clonotype has just a few counts. V is TRBV27 and J is TRBJ2-7, with D possibly matching TRBD1 (5 bases). The germline V gene encodes CDR1 MNHEY and CDR2 SMNVEV (reference sequence). V was cut by 5 bases and J by 0 bases, with 14 bases left in between. The CDR3 totals 15 residues. CDR3 sequence reads: CASSPRQGTSYEQYF. Written as DNA, the CDR3 is TGTGCCAGCAGTCCCCGTCAGGGAACCTCCTACGAGCAGTACTTC.

This clonotype came up once. V and J are TRBV7-9 and TRBJ2-1; D could derive from TRBD1 or TRBD2 (6 bases each). The V gene lost 5 bases and the J gene lost 9 bases, with 17 bases spanning the gap. Germline V lookup: CDR1 SEHNR, CDR2 FQNEAQ (reference sequence). The CDR3 has 14 residues. The CDR3 loop is CASSPTLGGTEQFF. CDR3 DNA sequence: TGTGCCAGCAGCCCTACTCTAGGGGGGACTGAGCAGTTCTTC.

This clonotype was recorded only once. V is TRBV24-1 and J is TRBJ2-7; 12 positions match TRBD1. CDR3 length: 17 amino acids. Germline loops: CDR1 KGHDR, CDR2 SFDVKD. J lost 7 bases, V lost 4 bases, and 13 bases had no gene match. Written as DNA, the CDR3 is TGTGCCACCAGTGACCGGGCCCTGGGACAGGGGGCGAGGGAGCAGTACTTC. Protein sequence: CATSDRALGQGAREQYF.

The genes are TRBV20-1 and TRBJ2-5, with 9 bases identical to TRBD1. Germline assignment: CDR1 DFQATT and CDR2 SNEGSKA (reference sequence). The CDR3 runs 13 residues. Germline trimming cut 5 bases from V and 6 bases from J; bases unmatched to any gene: 7. CDR3 bases: TGCAGTGCTGGGACAGGGAGTACGAAGACCCAGTACTTC. This codes for CSAGTGSTKTQYF.

The chain has TRBV7-8 and TRBJ1-3; weak D call: TRBD1 (6 bases). The CDR3 totals 18 residues. Germline values: CDR1 SGHVS, CDR2 FQNEAQ. V was pared by 5 bases and J by 0 bases, with 20 bases between. The CDR3 DNA sequence: TGTGCCAGCAGCCAAGAACAGGGAAGAGGTAACTCTGGAAACACCATATATTTT. Translating it yields CASSQEQGRGNSGNTIYF.

The chain links TRBV7-9 to TRBJ2-5; perhaps TRBD2 as D (5 bases). Trimming left V 8 bases short and J 0 bases short, with 19 bases between. The CDR3 is 16 residues long. Germline CDR1 and CDR2: SEHNR and FQNEAQ (reference sequence). The CDR3 loop reads CASAWRGPTYQETQYF. For the CDR3, the DNA is TGTGCCAGCGCCTGGCGAGGGCCAACGTACCAAGAGACCCAGTACTTC. The entire variable domain, with the rest obtained from reference TRBV7-9 and TRBJ2-5, is as follows: DTGVSQNPRHKITKRGQNVTFRCDPISEHNRLYWYRQTLGQGPEFLTYFQNEAQLEKSRLLSDRFSAERPKGSFSTLEIQRTEQGDSAMYLCASAWRGPTYQETQYFGPGTRLLVL.

V usage is TRBV12-3 or TRBV12-4 and J usage is TRBJ1-2, with TRBD1 matching over 8 bases. The CDR3 is 15 residues long. After removal of 6 bases from V and 2 bases from J, the junction contained 8 bases not matched to a gene. The CDR3 DNA is TGTGCCAGCAGCCGGACAGGGTCCCTAAACTATGGCTACACCTTC. Its protein is CASSRTGSLNYGYTF.

J is TRBJ1-5 and V is TRBV6-5, with a possible D match to TRBD1 (6 bases). This CDR3 contains 15 residues. Trimming cost V 6 bases and J 1 base, with 13 bases left between them. CDR1 and CDR2 (germline): MNHEY, SVGAGI. The CDR3 is CASRAQGLSNQPQHF. The CDR3 DNA reads as TGTGCCAGCAGAGCTCAGGGGTTGAGCAATCAGCCCCAGCATTTT.

This chain links TRBV18 with TRBJ1-1; D call uncertain. This CDR3 has 16 amino acids. V was clipped by 2 bases and J by 0 bases, with 13 bases between them. The germline V gene has CDR1 KGHSH and CDR2 LQKENI. The CDR3, as DNA: TGTGCCAGCTCACCATCAGAGACTCTAATGAACACTGAAGCTTTCTTT. Amino acid sequence: CASSPSETLMNTEAFF.

The chain couples TRBV28 to TRBJ1-5; 7 bases fit TRBD1. In germline, CDR1 is MDHEN, CDR2 SYDVKM. The CDR3 sequence is 14 residues long. The V and J ends lost 7 bases and 3 bases, in that order; junction bases with no gene match: 6. The CDR3 DNA reads as TGTGCCAGCATCAGGGGGGGGCCCAATCAGCCCCAGCATTTT. Encoded protein: CASIRGGPNQPQHF.

The chain employs TRBV9 and TRBJ1-1; D call uncertain. Deletions cut 2 bases from V and 3 bases from J, with 8 bases between. The CDR3 length is 13 residues. Germline CDR1 is SGDLS and CDR2 is YYNGEE. CDR3 sequence reads: CASSVSRDTEAFF. The CDR3, as DNA: TGTGCCAGCAGCGTCTCTAGGGACACTGAAGCTTTCTTT.

The rearrangement uses TRBV12-3 or TRBV12-4 and TRBJ1-4; no reliable D call. The CDR3 is 15 amino acids. The V end was cut by 6 bases, the J end by 6 bases, with 17 bases between. CDR3 sequence reads: CASSPIGHNYEKLFF. The DNA of the CDR3 is TGTGCCAGCAGCCCGATTGGCCACAACTATGAAAAACTGTTTTTT.

The V gene is TRBV5-1, the J gene TRBJ2-7; tentative D call: TRBD2 (5 bases). The CDR3 is 15 amino acids. Germline V gives CDR1 SGHRS, CDR2 YFSETQ. V was shortened by 0 bases and J by 5 bases, with 15 bases between the two germline ends. This CDR3 reads CASSLVIGMRNEQYF. CDR3 bases: TGCGCCAGCAGCTTGGTTATCGGGATGCGGAACGAGCAGTACTTC.

On this clonotype: One junction end disagrees with the germline gene, perhaps due to a read error. The rearrangement links TRBV5-5 to TRBJ1-4, with no clear D. This CDR3 has 13 residues. The germline V gene has CDR1 SGHKS and CDR2 YYEKEE (reference sequence). This CDR3 is CVSSLEVGRKLFF. The CDR3 DNA sequence: TGTGTCAGCAGCTTGGAGGTCGGGAGAAAACTGTTTTTT. The complete variable domain, with remaining parts taken from reference TRBV5-5 and TRBJ1-4, reads DAGVTQSPTHLIKTRGQQVTLRCSPISGHKSVSWYQQVLGQGPQFIFQYYEKEERGRGNFPDRFSARQFPNYSSELNVNALLLGDSALYLCVSSLEVGRKLFFGSGTQLSVL.

The chain joins TRBV7-9 to TRBJ2-1; no reliable D call. The V and J ends lost 1 base and 0 bases respectively, with 4 bases between them. The germline V gene encodes CDR1 SEHNR and CDR2 FQNEAQ (reference sequence). The CDR3 consists of 14 residues. Here the CDR3 reads CASSLESSYNEQFF. The CDR3 coding sequence is TGTGCCAGCAGCTTAGAGAGCTCCTACAATGAGCAGTTCTTC.